The next 32 T cell receptor beta chains were all read from a single sample in a study of blood T cells in healthy people across ages. The second PCR ran roughly 6 to 11 cycles with a sample-barcoded 5' primer and J-beta primers. TCRdb itself ran the 5' RACE reads through MiXCR, one entry per CDR3 protein. The data show 1,300,000 or so distinct CDR3 sequences, around 55% seen once. The sample comprised blood. These receptors came from a man aged 18 to 29 in good health.

This clonotype was detected a few times. The gene calls are TRBV29-1 and TRBJ1-2; D is unresolved. The germline V gene has CDR1 SQVTM and CDR2 ANQGSEA. The CDR3 spans 13 residues. The V end was cut by 4 bases, the J end by 3 bases, with 12 bases between. The CDR3 here is CSVARATDYGYTF. DNA of the CDR3: TGCAGCGTTGCTCGTGCCACCGACTATGGCTACACCTTC.

Concerning this clonotype: One junction end does not reproduce the germline sequence, and a read error may be involved. This sequence joins TRBV12-3 or TRBV12-4 and TRBJ2-3; weak D call: TRBD1 (6 bases). The CDR3 totals 16 residues. The CDR3 loop reads CASCLGQGPSTDTQYF. The CDR3 nucleotides read TGTGCCAGCTGCCTGGGACAAGGTCCTAGCACTGATACGCAGTATTTT.

In DNA form, the CDR3 reads TGTGCCAGCAGCCAAGATTGGAACAGCGAAAAACTGTTTTTT. As protein: CASSQDWNSEKLFF. This chain links TRBV3-1 with TRBJ1-4; D is undetermined. The germline gives CDR1 LGHDT, CDR2 YNNKEL (reference sequence). Trimming cost V 0 bases and J 8 bases, with 10 bases left between them. This CDR3 has 14 amino acids.

This chain uses TRBV6-2 or TRBV6-3 with TRBJ2-7; 8 bases align to TRBD1. The CDR3 has 14 residues. Germline lookup yields CDR1 MNHEY and CDR2 SVGEGT. V lost 7 bases to trimming and J lost 6 bases; unmatched junction nucleotides: 11. This CDR3 reads CASTLTGTGVEQYF. In DNA, the CDR3 is TGTGCCAGCACCCTTACCGGGACAGGCGTCGAGCAGTACTTC.

The V and J genes are TRBV27 and TRBJ2-4; 11 positions match TRBD1. V lost 6 bases, J lost 13 bases, and 11 bases stayed unmatched. The V gene's germline CDR1 is MNHEY and CDR2 SMNVEV (reference sequence). The CDR3 is 14 residues long. This CDR3 is CASRLTGTGGEQYF. CDR3 bases: TGTGCCAGCAGACTAACCGGGACAGGGGGAGAGCAGTACTTC.

The chain uses TRBV6-6 and TRBJ2-7, with 8 nucleotides matching TRBD2. The CDR3 is made up of 14 amino acids. Germline trimming cut 6 bases from V and 4 bases from J; bases unmatched to any gene: 8. Germline V gives CDR1 MNHNY, CDR2 SVGAGI (reference sequence). The CDR3 sequence: CASRERAGVYEQYF. CDR3 nucleotide sequence: TGTGCCAGCAGAGAGCGAGCGGGAGTGTACGAGCAGTACTTC.

Comment on this clonotype: An end of the junction does not agree with germline; a read error may underlie this. The gene calls are TRBV15 and TRBJ2-3, with 10 bases that match TRBD1. Germline CDR1 LNHNV, CDR2 YYDKDF (reference sequence). The CDR3 has 16 amino acids. CDR3 protein: CATSRAGQGETATQYF. CDR3 sequence (DNA): TGTGCCACCAGCAGGGCCGGACAGGGGGAGACAGCTACGCAGTATTTT.

This chain uses TRBV15 with TRBJ2-1, with D possibly being TRBD2 (6 bases). Germline CDR1 LNHNV, CDR2 YYDKDF (reference sequence). The CDR3 is made up of 13 amino acids. The V gene lost 6 bases and the J gene lost 5 bases, with 11 bases spanning the gap. The CDR3 region is CATRVGGDNEQFF. The CDR3 DNA sequence: TGTGCCACCAGGGTGGGAGGCGACAATGAGCAGTTCTTC.

Worth noting for this clonotype: One junction end disagrees with the germline gene, perhaps due to a read error. The chain's CDR3 is CASSQDGTSGVYTEQFF. CDR3 nucleotide sequence: TGCGCCAGCAGCCAAGATGGGACTAGCGGGGTCTACACTGAGCAGTTCTTC. This chain uses TRBV4-3 with TRBJ2-1; 13 bases match TRBD2. The CDR3 has 17 residues. Germline V gene lookup returns CDR1 LGHNA and CDR2 YSLEER.

V is TRBV30 and J is TRBJ2-5; D may be TRBD1 or TRBD2 (5 bases each). The J call is uncertain, as TRBJ2-7 better fits the DNA end. Germline values: CDR1 GTSNPN, CDR2 SVGIG (reference sequence). This CDR3 region has 11 residues. The CDR3 nucleotides are TGTGCCTCGACCGGGGCTTCCGAGCAGTACTTC. Amino acids: CASTGASEQYF.

This clonotype has only a few counts. This chain uses TRBV20-1 with TRBJ2-2, with D perhaps TRBD2 (6 bases). Germline V CDR1 and CDR2: DFQATT, SNEGSKA (reference sequence). The CDR3 is 13 residues long. With 6 bases removed from V and 9 bases from J, the gap between germline ends came to 17 bases. The CDR3 reads CSASGLIHRELFF. The DNA for the CDR3 is TGCAGTGCCTCGGGACTTATCCACCGGGAGCTGTTTTTT.

The J gene is TRBJ2-7, the V gene TRBV7-2; 12 bases are shared with TRBD2. Germline V gene sequence: CDR1 SGHTA, CDR2 FQGNSA. The CDR3 loop spans 15 amino acids. V dropped 4 bases and J dropped 5; count of bases not matched to a gene: 6. As DNA, the CDR3 is TGTGCCAGCAGCTCACTAGCGGGGGGTTTGAACGAGCAGTACTTC. Translating gives CASSSLAGGLNEQYF.

This clonotype was detected only a few times. This sequence joins TRBV10-3 and TRBJ1-2; D is undetermined. V was clipped by 6 bases and J by 2 bases, with 10 bases between them. CDR3 length equals 13 residues. The germline CDR1 and CDR2 sequences are ENHRY and SYGVKD. This chain's CDR3 is CAISKSGNYGYTF. CDR3 bases: TGTGCCATCAGCAAGAGTGGAAACTATGGCTACACCTTC.

This clonotype showed up just a few times. The chain carries TRBV12-5 and TRBJ2-7; D is ambiguous. The CDR3 totals 15 residues. The V end lost 0 bases, the J end lost 5 bases, and 14 bases lay between the germline ends. The germline gives CDR1 LGHNT, CDR2 FRNRAP. The CDR3 sequence: CASGLVSAGYHEQYF. CDR3 nucleotide sequence: TGTGCTAGTGGTTTGGTATCGGCAGGTTATCACGAGCAGTACTTC.

The DNA for the CDR3 is TGTGCCAGCAGTTACTCGACCTTAACCTCCAATGAGCAGTTCTTC. This encodes CASSYSTLTSNEQFF. V gene TRBV6-2 or TRBV6-3 combines with J gene TRBJ2-1; D call uncertain. The CDR3 has 15 amino acids. Trimming left V 0 bases short and J 6 bases short, with 12 bases between. CDR1 and CDR2 from the germline V gene are MNHEY and SVGEGT.

The chain couples TRBV28 to TRBJ2-7, with unresolved D. V lost 10 bases to trimming and J lost 4 bases, with 14 bases between them. CDR3 length equals 12 residues. The germline V gene encodes CDR1 MDHEN and CDR2 SYDVKM. The CDR3 coding sequence is TGTGCCAACCCGTCCGGAAAATACGAGCAGTACTTC. It is translated as CANPSGKYEQYF. The variable domain in full, with the rest retrieved from reference TRBV28 and TRBJ2-7, is DVKVTQSSRYLVKRTGEKVFLECVQDMDHENMFWYRQDPGLGLRLIYFSYDVKMKEKGDIPEGYSVSREKKERFSLILESASTNQTSMYLCANPSGKYEQYFGPGTRLTVT.

This chain uses TRBV10-3 with TRBJ1-2; D is perhaps TRBD1 (5 bases). The V end lost 9 bases, the J end lost 5 bases, and 16 bases lay between the germline ends. Germline V lookup: CDR1 ENHRY, CDR2 SYGVKD. The length of the CDR3 is 13 residues. CDR3 in amino acids: CAIAQERGYGYTF. Written as DNA, the CDR3 is TGTGCCATAGCCCAGGAAAGGGGATATGGCTACACCTTC.

The CDR3 reads CASSSTQGYTF. The CDR3 bases are TGTGCCAGCAGTTCGACGCAGGGCTACACCTTC. The rearrangement uses TRBV28 and TRBJ1-2; D uncertain. The CDR3 is 11 residues long. V shed 4 bases and J shed 8 bases, with 8 bases lying between them. Germline-derived CDR1 and CDR2 are MDHEN and SYDVKM.

This clonotype has a handful of counts. V usage is TRBV18 and J usage is TRBJ1-4, with D possibly TRBD1 on 5 matching bases. Trimming removed 6 bases from V and 2 bases from J, with 16 bases in between. The CDR3 totals 16 residues. Germline lookup yields CDR1 KGHSH and CDR2 LQKENI. The CDR3 region has the DNA TGTGCCAGCTCCCTCGGACAAGGAGGGACTAATGAAAAACTGTTTTTT. Protein sequence: CASSLGQGGTNEKLFF.

This clonotype was observed a few times. This chain joins TRBV29-1 and TRBJ2-7; 8 bases align to TRBD1. Germline-derived CDR1 and CDR2 are SQVTM and ANQGSEA. J gave up 0 bases and V 4 bases, and 2 bases lay outside the gene matches. The CDR3 runs 13 residues. CDR3 amino acids: CSVVDRASYEQYF. CDR3 DNA: TGCAGCGTTGTGGACAGGGCCTCCTACGAGCAGTACTTC.

CDR3: CASSLVPLLSTNTGELFF. DNA for the CDR3: TGCGCCAGCAGCCTCGTTCCCCTCCTAAGTACGAACACCGGGGAGCTGTTTTTT. The chain uses TRBV4-3 and TRBJ2-2; D gene uncertain. Germline V CDR1 and CDR2: LGHNA, YSLEER. The CDR3 runs 18 residues. V was cut by 4 bases and J by 0 bases, with 18 bases left in between.

V usage is TRBV12-3 or TRBV12-4 and J usage is TRBJ2-7; TRBD2 aligns across 10 bases. The junction had 2 bases not matched to a gene; V was cut back by 6 bases and J by 0 bases. CDR3 size: 14 residues. CDR3: CASRGTSASYEQYF. CDR3 coding DNA: TGTGCCAGCAGGGGGACTAGCGCCTCCTACGAGCAGTACTTC.

This clonotype was seen just once. This sequence joins TRBV14 and TRBJ2-1, with 9 nucleotides matching TRBD2. The length of the CDR3 is 22 residues. J lost 2 bases, V lost 0 bases, and 20 bases had no gene match. Germline assignment: CDR1 SGHDN and CDR2 FVKESK. CDR3 DNA: TGTGCCAGCAGCCAAGACTCGGGATCGGAGTGGCGGGAGGGGAGACCCTACAATGAGCAGTTCTTC. As protein: CASSQDSGSEWREGRPYNEQFF.

This chain joins TRBV7-9 and TRBJ2-5; tentatively, D is TRBD1 (5 bases). V shed 3 bases and J shed 5 bases, with 13 bases lying between them. Germline V gene lookup returns CDR1 SEHNR and CDR2 FQNEAQ (reference sequence). The CDR3 totals 14 residues. As DNA, the CDR3 is TGTGCCAGCAGCTTGGACACCACCGGGGAGACCCAGTACTTC. Amino acid sequence: CASSLDTTGETQYF.

This rearrangement joins TRBV27 to TRBJ2-1, with TRBD1 identical over 7 bases. This CDR3 is built from 12 residues. V shed 9 bases and J 13 bases; nucleotides not matched to a gene: 12. Germline CDR1 and CDR2: MNHEY and SMNVEV (reference sequence). The CDR3, as DNA: TGTGCCAGTGACCTTAGGGGGCGCGGTCAGTTCTTC. Protein sequence: CASDLRGRGQFF.

The chain combines TRBV12-3 or TRBV12-4 with TRBJ2-7; 10 bases are a match to TRBD1. The CDR3 has 16 residues. V trimming: 4 bases; J trimming: 4 bases; junction bases outside the gene matches: 10. The CDR3 loop is CASSSTPGQGLYEQYF. CDR3 sequence (DNA): TGTGCCAGCAGTTCGACCCCGGGACAGGGGCTTTACGAGCAGTACTTC.

This clonotype has only a few counts. The chain is built from TRBV4-2 and TRBJ2-7; D uncertain. CDR1 LGHNA and CDR2 YNFKEQ come from the germline V gene. CDR3 size: 13 residues. With 2 bases removed from V and 5 bases from J, the gap between germline ends came to 10 bases. The CDR3, as DNA: TGTGCCAGCAGCCAATACCCAGTAAACGAGCAGTACTTC. The encoded protein is CASSQYPVNEQYF.

The chain recombines TRBV6-1 with TRBJ1-1; D gene unclear. The CDR3 has 13 residues. With 3 bases removed from V and 1 base from J, the gap between germline ends came to 6 bases. The V gene's germline CDR1 is MNHNS and CDR2 SASEGT. The CDR3 spells CASSDRRNTEAFF. Here the CDR3 DNA reads TGTGCCAGCAGTGACAGGAGGAACACTGAAGCTTTCTTT.

This clonotype was counted between two and nine times. The gene calls are TRBV29-1 and TRBJ2-1; 9 nucleotides match TRBD2. The germline V gene encodes CDR1 SQVTM and CDR2 ANQGSEA. J was trimmed by 6 bases and V by 3 bases; bases with no gene match: 3. CDR3 length: 13 amino acids. The DNA of the CDR3 is TGCAGCGTTGATACTAGCGGGCTCAATGAGCAGTTCTTC. Translated, it gives CSVDTSGLNEQFF.

DNA for the CDR3: TGTGCCAGCAGCCTCTCGACAGTTAACTATGGCTACACCTTC. Translating it yields CASSLSTVNYGYTF. The chain is built from TRBV7-9 and TRBJ1-2, with D tentatively TRBD1 (5 bases). V was pared by 5 bases and J by 1 base, with 11 bases between. The length of the CDR3 is 14 residues. Germline lookup yields CDR1 SEHNR and CDR2 FQNEAQ (reference sequence).

In the case of this clonotype: A much larger clone lies one base from this, so it may be a read error. J is TRBJ2-7 and V is TRBV18, with D hard to call. TRBJ2-5 explains the end of the DNA better; the J call may be wrong. Germline V gene sequence: CDR1 KGHSH, CDR2 LQKENI. The CDR3 runs 11 residues. CDR3: CASTSEETQYF. CDR3 in DNA: TGTGCCAGCACTTCAGAAGAGACCCAGTACTTC.

This rearrangement joins TRBV12-3 or TRBV12-4 to TRBJ1-1, with D maybe TRBD1 (5 bases). The CDR3 contains 14 residues. Trimming removed 4 bases at V and 5 bases at J, with 14 bases between. The CDR3 sequence is CASSSRQGATEAFF. The CDR3 nucleotides are TGTGCCAGCAGTTCCCGGCAGGGTGCGACTGAAGCTTTCTTT.